These 27 T cell receptor beta chains were sequenced from one sample in a study of shared clonotypes between healthy human individuals. It was CD45RO-negative cells, positively selected for CCR7, that made up naive CD8 cells, with terminally differentiated effector memory CD45RA+ cells excluded. This table comes from immunoSEQ multiplex PCR, and its TCRdb copy is limited to in-frame clones, with some not included. The repertoire holds millions of clones, with approximately 94% as singletons. The specimen was naive CD8+ T cells sorted from blood. Receptors originate from a man aged 18 to 29 in good health.

The chain combines TRBV5-4 with TRBJ2-7, with 11 bases identical to TRBD1. The CDR3 contains 15 residues. Germline-derived CDR1 and CDR2 are SGHNT and YYREEE (reference sequence). V lost 3 bases and J lost 3; bases outside the gene matches: 5. CDR3 region: CASSSRTGGFYEQYF. The CDR3 nucleotides are TGTGCCAGCAGCTCCCGGACAGGGGGCTTCTACGAGCAGTACTTC.

The rearrangement uses TRBV30 and TRBJ2-5; the match to TRBD1 covers 7 bases. The germline gives CDR1 GTSNPN, CDR2 SVGIG (reference sequence). The length of the CDR3 is 15 residues. The V segment lost 3 bases and the J segment 5 bases; nucleotides outside the gene matches: 12. The CDR3 loop is CAWRPTGTIWETQYF. CDR3 DNA: TGTGCCTGGAGGCCGACAGGGACCATCTGGGAGACCCAGTACTTC.

The genes are TRBV6-5 and TRBJ2-7, with a weak D call TRBD1 (6 bases). From germline, CDR1 is MNHEY and CDR2 SVGAGI. Trimming stripped 0 bases from V and 3 bases from J, with 9 bases between. The CDR3 sequence is 14 residues long. CDR3 bases: TGTGCCAGCAGTTACTCTGAGGGACACTACGAGCAGTACTTC. This translates into CASSYSEGHYEQYF.

The chain is built from TRBV13 and TRBJ2-3; D is uncertain. This CDR3 has 13 amino acids. Trimming took 0 bases from V and 5 from J, leaving 6 bases between them. Germline values: CDR1 PRHDT, CDR2 FYEKMQ (reference sequence). The CDR3 is CASSLGGQDTQYF. CDR3 bases: TGTGCCAGCAGCTTAGGGGGCCAAGATACGCAGTATTTT.

V usage is TRBV6-1 and J usage is TRBJ2-1, with D tentatively TRBD1 (5 bases). This CDR3 comprises 15 residues. Germline CDR1 and CDR2: MNHNS and SASEGT. V was shortened by 10 bases and J by 0 bases, with 16 bases between the two germline ends. CDR3 in amino acids: CAIAPDTSSYNEQFF. DNA of the CDR3: TGTGCCATCGCCCCGGACACGAGCTCCTACAATGAGCAGTTCTTC.

V and J are TRBV27 and TRBJ2-7; tentatively, D is TRBD1 (6 bases). Germline lookup yields CDR1 MNHEY and CDR2 SMNVEV (reference sequence). There are 14 residues in the CDR3. The V end lost 4 bases, the J end lost 3 bases, and 13 bases lay between the germline ends. CDR3 in DNA: TGTGCCAGCAGTTCGCAGGGGCTTGGCTACGAGCAGTACTTC. Translation gives CASSSQGLGYEQYF.

In regard to this clone: Other DNA sequences within the sample encode an identical CDR3. This chain joins TRBV2 and TRBJ2-7; D is undetermined. The germline gives CDR1 SNHLY, CDR2 FYNNEI. This CDR3 has 12 amino acids. V was shortened by 5 bases and J by 0 bases, with 5 bases between the two germline ends. CDR3 residues: CASSLSSYEQYF. CDR3 nucleotides: TGTGCCAGCAGTCTTAGCTCCTACGAGCAGTACTTC. Full variable domain (remainder filled in from reference TRBV2 and TRBJ2-7): EPEVTQTPSHQVTQMGQEVILRCVPISNHLYFYWYRQILGQKVEFLVSFYNNEISEKSEIFDDQFSVERPDGSNFTLKIRSTKLEDSAMYFCASSLSSYEQYFGPGTRLTVT.

The chain uses TRBV19 and TRBJ1-5; 8 nucleotides match TRBD1. Germline V gives CDR1 LNHDA, CDR2 SQIVND (reference sequence). The ends lost 3 bases at V and 1 base at J; junction bases unmatched: 5. This CDR3 spans 16 amino acids. The CDR3 DNA reads as TGTGCCAGTAGTATCATGCAGGGGGCAAGCAATCAGCCCCAGCATTTT. As protein: CASSIMQGASNQPQHF.

The chain employs TRBV5-6 and TRBJ2-1, with TRBD2 as a possible D gene (6 bases). The CDR3 sequence is 16 residues long. CDR1 is SGHDT and CDR2 is YYEEEE in the germline V gene. Between the trimmed V and J ends, which lost 0 bases and 0 bases, there was a span of 10 bases. The CDR3 spells CASSLEGSGSYNEQFF. The CDR3 DNA is TGTGCCAGCAGCTTGGAAGGTAGCGGCTCCTACAATGAGCAGTTCTTC.

This chain uses TRBV19 with TRBJ1-6; weak D call: TRBD1 (5 bases). The CDR3 is made up of 14 amino acids. CDR1 is LNHDA and CDR2 is SQIVND in the germline V gene (reference sequence). V was pared by 7 bases and J by 9 bases, with 16 bases between. CDR3 in DNA: TGTGCCAGTACCCCCGGGGAGGGGACTTCACCCCTCCACTTT. Protein product: CASTPGEGTSPLHF.

The rearrangement uses TRBV11-2 and TRBJ2-3; no firm D call. CDR1 SGHAT and CDR2 FQNNGV come from the germline V gene. The CDR3 totals 16 residues. V was clipped by 5 bases and J by 1 base, with 16 bases between them. The DNA for the CDR3 is TGTGCCAGCAGCCCCACCTTCGGATGGGGCACAGATACGCAGTATTTT. Translating gives CASSPTFGWGTDTQYF.

The chain recombines TRBV2 with TRBJ1-3; D is undetermined. Trimming removed 3 bases from V and 4 bases from J, with 7 bases in between. The CDR3 is 13 amino acids. Germline V gene lookup returns CDR1 SNHLY and CDR2 FYNNEI. CDR3 protein: CASSDRVGNTIYF. The CDR3 DNA reads TGTGCCAGCAGTGATAGGGTCGGAAACACCATATATTTT.

The chain combines TRBV7-3 with TRBJ2-3; unclear D gene. Germline CDR1 reads SGHTA; CDR2 reads FQGTGA. V was shortened by 4 bases and J by 6 bases, with 14 bases between the two germline ends. This CDR3 is 14 amino acids long. CDR3 nucleotides: TGTGCCAGCAGCTCTGGCTGGGCTGCGGATACGCAGTATTTT. It codes for CASSSGWAADTQYF.

This chain uses TRBV29-1 with TRBJ2-7; unclear D gene. Germline lookup yields CDR1 SQVTM and CDR2 ANQGSEA. V was clipped by 2 bases and J by 5 bases, with 10 bases between them. The CDR3 covers 12 residues. The CDR3 DNA follows: TGCAGCGTTGAAAATATGGGAAACGAGCAGTACTTC. This encodes CSVENMGNEQYF.

The V call is TRBV27, the J call TRBJ1-1; a weak D match, TRBD1 (6 bases). V shed 4 bases and J shed 3 bases, with 24 bases lying between them. The CDR3 has 18 amino acids. CDR1 is MNHEY and CDR2 is SMNVEV in the germline V gene (reference sequence). CDR3 sequence: CASSYLGGQGVVDTEAFF. Here the CDR3 DNA reads TGTGCCAGCAGTTATCTGGGGGGGCAGGGCGTAGTGGACACTGAAGCTTTCTTT.

The chain uses TRBV29-1 and TRBJ1-5; D uncertain. CDR3 length: 13 residues. The ends were cut back, 1 base at V and 7 bases at J, with 11 bases in the middle. Germline CDR1 is SQVTM and CDR2 is ANQGSEA. CDR3 sequence: CSVEGGLGQPQHF. CDR3 bases: TGCAGCGTTGAAGGCGGGCTAGGGCAGCCCCAGCATTTT.

This clone was found a few times. The chain is built from TRBV5-4 and TRBJ2-7; 7 bases map to TRBD2. The trim removed 9 bases at V and 0 bases at J, leaving 12 bases unmatched. The V gene's germline CDR1 is SGHNT and CDR2 YYREEE (reference sequence). The CDR3 sequence is 15 residues long. In DNA, the CDR3 is TGTGCCATGGGATCCCTGGCGGGGGACTCCTACGAGCAGTACTTC. Its protein is CAMGSLAGDSYEQYF.

CDR3 amino acids: CASSLELGPGDTQYF. CDR3 coding DNA: TGTGCCAGCAGCTTAGAGTTGGGCCCCGGAGATACGCAGTATTTT. The genes are TRBV11-1 and TRBJ2-3, with D uncertain. There are 15 residues in the CDR3. Trimming pared 1 base from V and 5 bases from J, leaving 13 bases between. Germline V gives CDR1 SGHAT, CDR2 FQDESV (reference sequence). Complete variable domain (other parts from reference TRBV11-1 and TRBJ2-3): EAEVAQSPRYKITEKSQAVAFWCDPISGHATLYWYRQILGQGPELLVQFQDESVVDDSQLPKDRFSAERLKGVDSTLKIQPAELGDSAMYLCASSLELGPGDTQYFGPGTRLTVL.

The CDR3 region is CATSREAAGSYEKLFF. In DNA, the CDR3 is TGTGCCACCAGCAGAGAGGCGGCAGGGTCATATGAAAAACTGTTTTTT. The chain combines TRBV15 with TRBJ1-4; perhaps TRBD1 as D (5 bases). The CDR3 is 16 residues long. Per germline, CDR1 LNHNV and CDR2 YYDKDF (reference sequence). V lost 0 bases, J lost 6 bases, and 14 bases lay in between.

This chain connects TRBV13 to TRBJ2-1; 8 bases are a match to TRBD2. The J segment lost 7 bases and the V segment lost 3 bases, leaving 8 bases of the junction unmatched. The CDR3 consists of 15 residues. In germline, CDR1 is PRHDT, CDR2 FYEKMQ (reference sequence). CDR3 nucleotide sequence: TGTGCCAGCAGCTTTGCAGCGGGAGAGCGAAATGAGCAGTTCTTC. It translates to CASSFAAGERNEQFF.

The rearrangement uses TRBV6-5 and TRBJ2-7, with 9 bases aligning to TRBD1. CDR3 length: 15 residues. V was pared by 3 bases and J by 5 bases, with 8 bases of the junction left unmatched. The germline CDR1 and CDR2 sequences are MNHEY and SVGAGI. The CDR3 DNA sequence: TGTGCCAGCAGTTATGGGGGACAGGGTACCCACGAGCAGTACTTC. This gives the protein CASSYGGQGTHEQYF.

The chain couples TRBV21-1 to TRBJ1-6; TRBD1, the table's D call, was not compared with the DNA. TRBV21-1 is a recognized pseudogene. There are 16 residues in the CDR3. The CDR3 is CASLSGRGVGNSPLHF. CDR3 DNA sequence: TGTGCCAGCCTATCGGGCAGGGGCGTGGGGAATTCACCCCTCCACTTT.

The chain has TRBV5-6 and TRBJ2-7; perhaps TRBD2 as D (6 bases). V gave up 3 bases and J gave up 4 bases, with 17 bases separating them. This CDR3 contains 15 residues. Germline CDR1 SGHDT, CDR2 YYEEEE. The CDR3 region has the DNA TGTGCCAGCAGCTCCGTGACGGAGGGATGGTACGAGCAGTACTTC. Its protein is CASSSVTEGWYEQYF.

This clone has only one observation. The chain has TRBV9 and TRBJ1-3; 7 bases align to TRBD1. The V gene's germline CDR1 is SGDLS and CDR2 YYNGEE. The CDR3 is 15 residues long. V dropped 5 bases and J dropped 0; count of bases not matched to a gene: 5. CDR3 DNA sequence: TGTGCCAGCAGTGAGGGGGCGAACTCTGGAAACACCATATATTTT. Protein: CASSEGANSGNTIYF.

The chain uses TRBV7-2 and TRBJ2-1, with 7 bases fitting TRBD2. CDR1 is SGHTA and CDR2 is FQGNSA in the germline V gene. V dropped 5 bases and J dropped 10; count of bases not matched to a gene: 2. The CDR3 is made up of 11 amino acids. The CDR3 here is CASSVSGEQFF. DNA for the CDR3: TGTGCCAGCAGCGTTAGCGGGGAGCAGTTCTTC.

As regards this clone: This same CDR3 is encoded by further DNA sequences in the sample. This chain joins TRBV4-3 and TRBJ1-2, with D perhaps matching TRBD1 (5 bases). Germline CDR1 reads LGHNA; CDR2 reads YSLEER. CDR3 length: 14 residues. V dropped 4 bases and J dropped 5 bases, with 14 bases sitting between them. CDR3 DNA: TGCGCCAGCAGCCCGGGGACGGGGGATTATGGCTACACCTTC. It translates to CASSPGTGDYGYTF.

The rearrangement joins TRBV7-9 to TRBJ2-5, with 16 positions matching TRBD2. The CDR3 extends over 19 amino acids. The J segment lost 3 bases and the V segment lost 2 bases, leaving 9 bases of the junction unmatched. Germline loops: CDR1 SEHNR, CDR2 FQNEAQ (reference sequence). This CDR3 is CASSLLEGTSGRGKETQYF. The DNA of the CDR3 is TGTGCCAGCAGCTTACTCGAGGGGACTAGCGGGAGGGGCAAAGAGACCCAGTACTTC.